Listed here are 26 T cell receptor beta chains from one sample, sequenced in a study of graft-versus-host responses after intestinal transplantation. Data came from immunoSEQ multiplex PCR; TCRdb stores just in-frame clones and leaves some out. Among 2,500 to 3,000 clones listed, 28% were seen once. The sequencing used alloreactive CD4+ T cells from a mixed lymphocyte reaction culture, collected before transplantation. Subset noted: CFSE-low proliferating T cells sorted from roughly 6-day pre-transplant mixed lymphocyte reaction (GvH or HvG direction). The receptors were sampled from a human patient who was an organ donor for intestinal transplantation.

This clone came up a few times. A much larger clone differs from this one at a single base, so this may be a read error. This chain links TRBV6-4 with TRBJ2-7; D not certain. Looked up from germline, CDR1 is MRHNA and CDR2 is SNTAGT. This CDR3 has 12 residues. The CDR3 bases are TGTGCCATCAGTGACTCCTCTAACGAGCAGTACTTC. Encoded protein: CAISDSSNEQYF.

The chain is built from TRBV6-6 and TRBJ1-1; D is perhaps TRBD1 (5 bases). Germline V gene lookup returns CDR1 MNHNY and CDR2 SVGAGI (reference sequence). The V and J ends lost 6 bases and 1 base respectively, with 12 bases between them. The CDR3 spans 14 residues. CDR3 amino acids: CASRPGFANTEAFF. The CDR3 coding sequence is TGTGCCAGCAGGCCAGGGTTCGCGAACACTGAAGCTTTCTTT.

The chain recombines TRBV7-8 with TRBJ2-5; 9 bases are a match to TRBD1. Germline CDR1 is SGHVS and CDR2 is FQNEAQ. After removal of 5 bases from V and 1 base from J, the junction contained 11 bases not matched to a gene. The CDR3 totals 17 residues. The CDR3, as DNA: TGTGCCAGCAGCCCAAATCCGGGACAGGGCCCCCAAGAGACCCAGTACTTC. Encoded protein: CASSPNPGQGPQETQYF.

This clone is termed large. The CDR3 region has the DNA TGTGCCAGCAGCTGGGCAGGGGAAGAGACCCAGTACTTC. This gives the protein CASSWAGEETQYF. This chain joins TRBV5-6 and TRBJ2-5; D is perhaps TRBD1 (6 bases). CDR1 is SGHDT, CDR2 YYEEEE, per germline. The CDR3 contains 13 residues. The V end lost 3 bases, the J end lost 3 bases, and 9 bases lay between the germline ends.

The chain joins TRBV11-2 to TRBJ2-2; D possibly corresponds to TRBD2 (6 bases). This CDR3 contains 16 residues. Per germline, CDR1 SGHAT and CDR2 FQNNGV. The V gene lost 4 bases and the J gene lost 4 bases, with 16 bases spanning the gap. The CDR3 region is CASSSMTGATTGELFF. Here the CDR3 DNA reads TGTGCCAGCAGCTCAATGACGGGAGCGACCACCGGGGAGCTGTTTTTT.

The genes are TRBV6-6 and TRBJ2-2; 9 nucleotides match TRBD1. The V and J ends lost 5 bases and 7 bases, in that order; junction bases with no gene match: 2. The CDR3 is made up of 13 amino acids. Germline lookup yields CDR1 MNHNY and CDR2 SVGAGI (reference sequence). The CDR3 coding sequence is TGTGCCAGCAGTGGACAGGGGTTCGGGGAGCTGTTTTTT. Translating it yields CASSGQGFGELFF.

This clone was detected only a few times. Other DNA sequences of this sample code for an identical CDR3. The genes are TRBV7-8 and TRBJ2-7, with D perhaps TRBD1 (5 bases). V was clipped by 5 bases and J by 2 bases, with 10 bases between them. The CDR3 runs to 13 residues. The germline gives CDR1 SGHVS, CDR2 FQNEAQ. The CDR3 is CASSTETAYEQYF. CDR3 in DNA: TGTGCCAGCAGCACGGAGACAGCCTACGAGCAGTACTTC.

A few counts support this clone. The chain has TRBV5-6 and TRBJ2-1; D unresolved. The CDR3 runs 13 residues. V was pared by 0 bases and J by 8 bases, with 9 bases between. The V gene's germline CDR1 is SGHDT and CDR2 YYEEEE. CDR3 amino acids: CASSLEPPYEQFF. As DNA, the CDR3 is TGTGCCAGCAGCTTGGAGCCCCCTTATGAGCAGTTCTTC.

The V and J genes are TRBV4-2 and TRBJ1-2, with D perhaps TRBD1 (5 bases). Germline loops: CDR1 LGHNA, CDR2 YNFKEQ. V lost 5 bases and J lost 4, with 17 bases in between. The CDR3 covers 15 residues. This CDR3 is CASSLALQVSYGYTF. Written as DNA, the CDR3 is TGTGCCAGCAGCTTGGCATTACAGGTTTCCTATGGCTACACCTTC.

Here the CDR3 reads CASSYWTGTEAFF. CDR3 coding DNA: TGTGCCAGCAGTTACTGGACAGGTACTGAAGCTTTCTTT. The chain recombines TRBV6-5 with TRBJ1-1; 7 bases are shared with TRBD1. Germline trimming cut 1 base from V and 5 bases from J; bases unmatched to any gene: 1. The germline gives CDR1 MNHEY, CDR2 SVGAGI. CDR3 length: 13 amino acids.

This clone occurred a few times. V is TRBV28 and J is TRBJ1-1, with D possibly being TRBD1 (5 bases). Trimming shortened V by 2 bases and J by 3 bases, and 19 bases separated the two germline ends. The length of the CDR3 is 17 residues. The germline gives CDR1 MDHEN, CDR2 SYDVKM. CDR3 nucleotides: TGTGCCAGCAGTTTAGCCCCGACGAGTGCAGGGTACACTGAAGCTTTCTTT. It yields the protein CASSLAPTSAGYTEAFF.

The rearrangement uses TRBV5-5 and TRBJ2-1; 9 bases match TRBD2. This CDR3 has 17 residues. The J segment lost 10 bases and the V segment lost 4 bases, leaving 18 bases of the junction unmatched. Per the germline V gene, CDR1 is SGHKS and CDR2 is YYEKEE (reference sequence). CDR3 sequence reads: CASSLPSGGRALYEQFF. As DNA, the CDR3 is TGTGCCAGCAGCCTCCCATCCGGCGGGAGGGCATTATACGAGCAGTTCTTC. The complete variable domain, with remaining parts taken from reference TRBV5-5 and TRBJ2-1, reads DAGVTQSPTHLIKTRGQQVTLRCSPISGHKSVSWYQQVLGQGPQFIFQYYEKEERGRGNFPDRFSARQFPNYSSELNVNALLLGDSALYLCASSLPSGGRALYEQFFGPGTRLTVL.

This clone is labeled as large. The chain carries TRBV28 and TRBJ1-3, with 9 bases aligning to TRBD1. The CDR3 runs to 16 residues. Germline CDR1 is MDHEN and CDR2 is SYDVKM. Unmatched junction bases numbered 7, after V lost 2 bases and J lost 5 bases. CDR3 loop: CASSLTGGASRNTIYF. The DNA for the CDR3 is TGTGCCAGCAGTTTAACAGGGGGCGCATCTCGAAACACCATATATTTT.

The V gene is TRBV6-6, the J gene TRBJ2-7, with a tentative D call TRBD2 (6 bases). The CDR3 consists of 13 residues. Germline V lookup: CDR1 MNHNY, CDR2 SVGAGI (reference sequence). V was cut by 6 bases and J by 2 bases, with 11 bases left in between. The chain's CDR3 is CASSHGGTYEQYF. CDR3 DNA: TGTGCCAGCAGCCACGGCGGGACCTACGAGCAGTACTTC.

This clone is categorized as medium-sized. This rearrangement joins TRBV28 to TRBJ1-1, with D unresolved. Germline V gives CDR1 MDHEN, CDR2 SYDVKM. The CDR3 spans 12 residues. V dropped 6 bases and J dropped 3 bases, with 8 bases sitting between them. CDR3 sequence reads: CASSTQYTEAFF. The CDR3 DNA sequence: TGTGCCAGCAGCACACAATACACTGAAGCTTTCTTT.

The chain combines TRBV11-2 with TRBJ2-7, with 7 bases that match TRBD2. This CDR3 is built from 14 residues. Trimming took 5 bases from V and 6 from J; bases not matched to a gene: 10. CDR1 is SGHAT and CDR2 is FQNNGV in the germline V gene. In DNA form, the CDR3 reads TGTGCCAGCAGCCAAGAAGGCGGGAGTTCCGAGCAGTACTTC. Amino acids: CASSQEGGSSEQYF.

Relative to its sample, this clone is medium-sized (0.01 to 0.1%). This chain joins TRBV28 and TRBJ1-2; 12 nucleotides match TRBD1. Losses at the gene ends were 6 bases for V and 11 bases for J; bases not matched to a gene: 10. The CDR3 runs 14 residues. Germline assignment: CDR1 MDHEN and CDR2 SYDVKM. CDR3 nucleotide sequence: TGTGCCAGCAGCTCACCGGGACAGGGGGCGATGTACACCTTC. Residues: CASSSPGQGAMYTF.

In this sample, this clone turned up a few times. V is TRBV6-5 and J is TRBJ1-5; 12 nucleotides match TRBD1. This CDR3 comprises 14 residues. Trimming at V came to 5 bases and at J to 5 bases, leaving 1 base not matched to a gene. The V gene's germline CDR1 is MNHEY and CDR2 SVGAGI. CDR3 region: CASSGTGGDQPQHF. The CDR3 coding sequence is TGTGCCAGCAGTGGGACAGGGGGCGATCAGCCCCAGCATTTT.

This chain links TRBV6-6 with TRBJ2-1; D may be TRBD2 (5 bases). Germline V gives CDR1 MNHNY, CDR2 SVGAGI (reference sequence). The V gene lost 7 bases and the J gene lost 0 bases, with 16 bases spanning the gap. The CDR3 length is 16 residues. For the CDR3, the DNA is TGTGCCAGCACCCACGCTCGGGATAGCTCCTACAATGAGCAGTTCTTC. Residues: CASTHARDSSYNEQFF.

Concerning this clone itself: A read error is the likely source, as a far larger clone sits one nucleotide away. V and J are TRBV30 and TRBJ1-5; D remains unclear. Germline V CDR1 and CDR2: GTSNPN, SVGIG (reference sequence). Trimming took 0 bases from V and 8 from J, leaving 14 bases between them. The CDR3 loop spans 14 amino acids. The CDR3 is CAWSVGIGLKPQHF. For the CDR3, the DNA is TGTGCCTGGAGTGTAGGAATTGGGCTAAAGCCCCAGCATTTT.

This clone was observed a few times. Other DNA sequences in the sample encode the same CDR3. The CDR3 protein is CASSQGLAGGSTDTQYF. Written as DNA, the CDR3 is TGCGCCAGCAGCCAAGGACTAGCGGGAGGAAGCACAGATACGCAGTATTTT. This chain links TRBV4-1 with TRBJ2-3; TRBD2 aligns across 13 bases. The CDR3 is made up of 17 amino acids. Germline V gives CDR1 MGHRA, CDR2 YSYEKL. The trim removed 1 base at V and 0 bases at J, leaving 1 base unmatched.

This clone was counted between two and nine times. The chain links TRBV5-1 to TRBJ2-7; 7 bases match TRBD1. In germline, CDR1 is SGHRS, CDR2 YFSETQ. The CDR3 covers 15 residues. J lost 6 bases, V lost 4 bases, and 13 bases had no gene match. The CDR3 loop reads CASSTEVGTVGEQYF. The CDR3 DNA reads TGCGCCAGCAGCACGGAGGTCGGGACAGTCGGCGAGCAGTACTTC.

To note about this clone: One junction end does not reproduce the germline sequence, and a read error may be involved. The sample has other DNA sequences that encode this CDR3 too. The chain combines TRBV9 with TRBJ2-3; the D gene is possibly TRBD2 (5 bases). Germline CDR1 reads SGDLS; CDR2 reads YYNGEE. The CDR3 loop spans 14 amino acids. The DNA of the CDR3 is TGTGCCAGCAGCGCGATACTAGGAACAGATACACAGTATTTT. Its protein product is CASSAILGTDTQYF.

With respect to this clone: The same CDR3 also results from other DNA sequences found in this sample. The chain has TRBV25-1 and TRBJ2-1, with D perhaps TRBD2 (5 bases). Trimming stripped 5 bases from V and 2 bases from J, with 13 bases between. In germline, CDR1 is MGHDK, CDR2 SYGVNS. This CDR3 comprises 15 residues. The CDR3 sequence is CASSSAGQAYNEQFF. DNA for the CDR3: TGTGCCAGCAGTTCGGCGGGCCAGGCCTACAATGAGCAGTTCTTC.

By proportion, this clone is medium-sized. The chain joins TRBV9 to TRBJ2-2; TRBD2 might be the D (5 bases). The CDR3 contains 14 residues. CDR1 is SGDLS and CDR2 is YYNGEE in the germline V gene. V was clipped by 0 bases and J by 6 bases, with 9 bases between them. In nucleotides, the CDR3 is TGTGCCAGCAGCGTAGTTAGCGCAGCCGGGGAGCTGTTTTTT. Translated: CASSVVSAAGELFF. Filled out from reference TRBV9 and TRBJ2-2, the complete variable domain reads DSGVTQTPKHLITATGQRVTLRCSPRSGDLSVYWYQQSLDQGLQFLIQYYNGEERAKGNILERFSAQQFPDLHSELNLSSLELGDSALYFCASSVVSAAGELFFGEGSRLTVL.

V is TRBV6-9 and J is TRBJ2-7; 8 bases agree with TRBD1. Germline lookup yields CDR1 MNHGY and CDR2 SVAAGI. The CDR3 spans 13 residues. Trimming cost V 4 bases and J 6 bases; bases outside gene matches: 5. The CDR3 DNA sequence: TGTGCCAGCAGTTTCCGGGACAGGACCGAGCAGTACTTC. It yields the protein CASSFRDRTEQYF.